Detailed here is one T cell receptor (beta chain). Its matching antigen is unknown. CDR3 size: 16 residues. J lost 2 bases, V lost 0 bases, and 8 bases had no gene match. CDR1 is DFQATT, CDR2 SNEGSKA, per germline (reference sequence). This specimen belongs to a study of response to subunit inactivated influenza vaccine. General observations from the study: Researchers suggested that each seasonal influenza vaccination recruits few new T cells.

TCRdb passed the RT-PCR reads through MiXCR, listing each CDR3 protein once. Of more than 700,000 distinct CDR3 sequences listed, 21% were seen once; the top ten hold around 9.6%. The chain joins TRBV20-1 to TRBJ2-3; 7 nucleotides agree with TRBD1. The origin of this receptor is a man in his fifties or sixties who received an inactivated influenza vaccine. This specimen was PBMCs from blood, taken about 5 days after vaccination. CDR3 sequence reads: CSARDLRGQSTDTQYF. Written as DNA, the CDR3 is TGCAGTGCTAGAGATTTGAGGGGGCAGTCCACAGATACGCAGTATTTT.